Detailed here is one T cell receptor (beta chain). The target of this receptor is not known. No quality values exist for individual bases; no much larger clone is one base distant. The cohort comprised 670 or so healthy bone marrow donors. At the time of sampling, every cohort member was nominally healthy, though immune exposures that went unrecorded were likely present. The donor tested CMV seropositive, placing the donor among the 289 seropositive members of the cohort. A peripheral blood sample was collected from each donor, and TCR beta sequencing was performed on peripheral blood mononuclear cells. Genomic DNA extraction from the blood cell samples was performed with the Qiagen DNeasy Blood Extraction Kit. This specimen belongs to a study of cytomegalovirus exposure and HLA in healthy donors (TCRdb year 2017). Study-level background: In an earlier analysis of under 750 of the donors, around 290 Gb of sequence data and 100 million or so unique TCR beta sequences from about 180 million T cells were reported. Around 300 gigabases of sequencing data and approximately 85 million unique TCR sequences were included in an early release covering about 700 HLA-typed donors. Of the approximately 400 genotyped donors, around 81% fell in the genetic ancestry cluster associated with self-reported Caucasian donors. The study aimed to test whether signatures of past pathogen exposure could be identified by cataloging public T cell receptors. The study used immunosequencing to profile the T cell repertoires of 670 or so subjects and linked those repertoires to cytomegalovirus serostatus. In addition to the first cohort of approximately 650 subjects, a separate validation cohort of 130 or so different subjects was used. High-throughput TCR immunosequencing, statistical association of individual TCRs with disease status, and machine learning were combined to predict cytomegalovirus infection status. A later analysis re-examined previously published TCR beta repertoires from several hundred donors and added high-resolution HLA genotyping to investigate patterns of TCR occurrence. Rather than drawing on any new phenotypic data, the later analysis identified candidate immune exposures from TCR beta sequences and the way those sequences occurred across donors. An earlier analysis of nearly 600 of the donors applied high-throughput TCR beta sequencing to assess whether each TCR beta V gene segment acted as functional or pseudogenic. Donor age, sex, ethnicity and CMV serostatus were collected together with the repertoire data. In a later genetic analysis, genome-wide SNP genotypes for about 55% of the 666 donors were used, and that subset was treated as a discovery cohort. All discovery cohort repertoires had been generated using a single sequencing platform. HLA typing covered class I and class II loci at four-digit resolution. The number of donors typed differed by locus, with about 629-640 for A, B, C, DRB1 and DQB1, around 560 for DQA1, some 570 for DPA1, and some 440 for DPB1. About five DR-DQ haplotypes were treated as single units for association and clustering because of strong linkage in the cohort. Among approximately 370 genotyped donors of the cohort, an average of about 240,000 unique TCR beta nucleotide sequences was sequenced per donor, of which 15% to 20% were non-productive. Paper-wide results and their limitations: A group of highly shared sequence variants was considered likely to be a technical artifact of the sequencing pipeline. The study listed approximately 160 TCR beta chains as associated with cytomegalovirus. According to a later analysis, parvovirus B19, influenza, CMV and Epstein-Barr virus appeared linked to several top co-occurrence clusters. A later genetic analysis associated a missense DCLRE1C variant with V-gene and J-gene trimming of TCR beta chains, and an independent cohort replicated the association. The earlier analysis of 450 to 700 of the donors excluded approximately 17 rarely observed V segments, including chromosome 9 orphons, because counts were too low. CMV serostatus was the only immune exposure information available for the cohort. Only TCR beta chains were sequenced in this cohort, and the absence of alpha or paired-chain data limited detectable features. Correlated functional status among segregating V segments might be attributable to linkage disequilibrium, but an unknown experimental factor could not be ruled out. Presence/absence analyses assumed roughly uniform sequencing depth across donors, an assumption that may not hold. A later genetic analysis reported fewer N-insertions in productive TCRs among donors in an Asian-associated ancestry cluster than the roughly 700-donor mean. Assigning TCR associations to individual alleles was difficult when HLA alleles, especially DR and DQ, strongly co-occurred. According to a later analysis, most CMV-associated TCR beta chains appeared to be HLA-restricted, and the HLA associations seemed to be driven largely by CMV exposure. Most TCR sequences were observed very rarely across donors, whereas some public TCRs were present in many individuals. At a false discovery rate of 0.05, a later analysis linked 15,000 to 20,000 TCR beta sequences to specific HLA alleles. The authors suggested that the approach could potentially be generalized to other disease states and immunological phenotypes. Compared with equally common non-associated chains, HLA-associated TCR beta chains in a later analysis were more clonally expanded and had lower generation probabilities. A further reported finding was that TCR beta sequences accurately predicted the HLA-A and HLA-B alleles for most subjects in the first cohort. Because some donors lacked HLA typing at each locus, the association tests relied only on the typed subset. A few of the identified cytomegalovirus-associated TCR beta chains were confirmed in vitro to be specific for cytomegalovirus antigens. Broadly in line with IMGT annotations, most TCR beta V segments showed up in productive rearrangements about 87% or about 30% of the time in an earlier analysis of approximately 600 of the donors. A later analysis found that TCR association rates varied across HLA loci, with DRB1 alleles showing the most associated TCRs and HLA-C alleles the fewest. The classifier was reported to diagnose cytomegalovirus status with high specificity and sensitivity in both the original cohort and the validation cohort.

The library was prepared using the immunoSEQ multiplex PCR assay. The multiplex PCR relied on a mix of 60 forward primers for TCR Vbeta segments and 13 reverse primers for TCR Jbeta segments. The CDR3 region of rearranged TCR beta genes was amplified from genomic DNA with a multiplex PCR assay. Amplified TCR beta libraries were sequenced as 87-base-pair reads on the Illumina HiSeq System. On the authors' methods: Across the 670 or so repertoires, a later analysis counted about 81 million unique TCR beta chains, roughly 11 million of which were shared by at least two donors. Raw reads were error-corrected and collapsed into unique sequences with a nearest-neighbor algorithm that merged closely related sequences to remove PCR and sequencing errors. To assign V, D and J gene segments, CDR3 sequences were aligned to IMGT reference sequences. For a sequence to be retained, a match of at least six nucleotides to both a V gene segment and a J gene segment was required. Rearrangements were called productive when the CDR3 lacked stop codons and stayed in frame with V and J; all others were non-productive. CDR3 was defined according to IMGT convention as the region running from the second conserved V-encoded cysteine to the conserved J-encoded phenylalanine. Sequences without an unambiguous match to a single V gene segment were excluded from the earlier analysis of several hundred of the donors. In an earlier analysis of almost 600 of the donors, a V segment was called functional when productive rearrangements were above 56.7%, and segregating when the standard deviation between donors exceeded 5%. A statistical classification framework was built to diagnose cytomegalovirus status from the catalog of TCR beta chain sequences. In a later analysis, TCR nucleotide sequences were compared against IMGT/GENE-DB human TR gene sequences so that V and J genes could be assigned. The TCRdist pipeline was used in a later analysis to assign CDR3 sequences and most-parsimonious VDJ recombination scenarios. In a later analysis, each TCR beta chain was defined by its CDR3 amino acid sequence together with its V-gene family, and reads without a unique V-gene family were excluded. In a later analysis, fewer than 650 highly shared, low-generation-probability nucleotide sequences were removed to address suspected cross-contamination and a sequencing artifact. In a later analysis, a clonal expansion index was calculated for each public chain from normalized within-repertoire ranks of inferred template counts. In a later analysis, generation probabilities were computed using a VDJ recombination model fitted to out-of-frame rearrangements, and the results were checked against IGoR. In a later analysis, TCR-TCR, TCR-HLA and TCR-CMV co-occurrence was scored with hypergeometric tests, and a repertoire-size bias correction was applied to TCR pairs. In a later analysis, false discovery rates were estimated by permuting HLA or CMV assignments 20 times. In a later analysis, co-occurring TCRs were grouped using DBSCAN, with TCRdist sequence similarity added in when clustering inside HLA-allele-positive subsets. Repertoires with fewer than 30,000 or more than 120,000 public chains were left out of co-occurrence clustering, as were about 5 repertoires with anomalous nucleotide sharing. TCRdb took this table from immuneACCESS and kept in-frame rearrangements with V and J called. Such tables lack part of the clones; where checked against another copy, unresolved V genes explain under half of the gap, and the rest is unexplained. V and J calls and clone size follow that table, whereas D and trimming were derived from the DNA. The sample table holds about 130,000 clones, of which over 70% were seen once. The ten largest clonotypes hold about 3% of the sample.

Sequenced sample: PBMCs. The sequence derives from a woman aged 55 to 70 in good health and CMV-seropositive.

The DNA reads TGCAGCGTTGTTCAGGCAGAGGGCCATGAGCAGTTCTTC. Its protein product is CSVVQAEGHEQFF. The receptor chain draws on TRBV29-1 and TRBJ2-1; TRBD2 could be the D gene, as 5 bases match. Measured from the cysteine to the phenylalanine, the CDR3 is 13 residues long. Just the 39-base CDR3 DNA is kept, in frame starting at base 1. V sheds 4 bases and J sheds 8 bases, leaving 15 bases between their ends. CDR1 SQVTM and CDR2 ANQGSEA were looked up in the germline V gene.